Following are 28 T cell receptor beta chains from one sample sequenced in a study of shared clonotypes between healthy human individuals. TCRdb keeps only in-frame clones here, not all; method: immunoSEQ multiplex PCR. Found here are millions of clones, approximately 92% of them singletons; the top ten hold 0.14%. Sequences were obtained from naive CD4+ T cells sorted from blood. Subset of the sample: CD45RA+ positively selected. These receptors were taken from a man aged 18 to 29 in good health.

The rearrangement uses TRBV6-5 and TRBJ1-4; D is ambiguous. CDR3 length: 11 amino acids. Germline V lookup: CDR1 MNHEY, CDR2 SVGAGI. V gave up 6 bases and J gave up 7 bases, with 6 bases separating them. DNA of the CDR3: TGTGCCAGCAGATTCCGTGAAAAACTGTTTTTT. Its protein is CASRFREKLFF.

The rearrangement links TRBV25-1 to TRBJ2-7, with 15 bases lining up with TRBD2. The CDR3 runs to 16 residues. The germline CDR1 and CDR2 sequences are MGHDK and SYGVNS. After removal of 6 bases from V and 7 bases from J, the junction contained 10 bases not matched to a gene. CDR3 sequence: CASRAKKGLAGGEQYF. The CDR3 coding sequence is TGTGCCAGCAGGGCTAAGAAGGGACTAGCGGGAGGAGAGCAGTACTTC.

This clone was seen only once. CDR3 nucleotide sequence: TGTGCCAGCAGTTTTTCTAGTGGACGGTCGAGGACCGGGGAGCTGTTTTTT. This sequence encodes CASSFSSGRSRTGELFF. The chain employs TRBV27 and TRBJ2-2; no clear D. Germline CDR1 is MNHEY and CDR2 is SMNVEV (reference sequence). The ends were cut back, 3 bases at V and 5 bases at J, with 19 bases in the middle. The CDR3 length is 17 residues.

The rearrangement uses TRBV7-3 and TRBJ2-2; 10 bases map to TRBD2. Trimming cost V 5 bases and J 6 bases; bases outside gene matches: 12. CDR3 length: 17 amino acids. Germline V gives CDR1 SGHTA, CDR2 FQGTGA. CDR3 sequence (DNA): TGTGCCAGCAGCCCCTACCAGCGGGGGGGCTCAGCCGGGGAGCTGTTTTTT. This sequence encodes CASSPYQRGGSAGELFF.

The rearrangement joins TRBV11-2 to TRBJ2-4, with 9 bases that match TRBD2. Trimming took 2 bases from V and 8 from J; bases not matched to a gene: 10. The CDR3 contains 16 residues. Germline values: CDR1 SGHAT, CDR2 FQNNGV. The CDR3 bases are TGTGCCAGCAGCTTATTAGCGGGAGAGGGAAGAGACATTCAGTACTTC. Its protein is CASSLLAGEGRDIQYF.

This sequence joins TRBV10-3 and TRBJ1-2, with 7 bases fitting TRBD1. Germline lookup yields CDR1 ENHRY and CDR2 SYGVKD. CDR3 length: 14 amino acids. Germline trimming cut 3 bases from V and 8 bases from J; bases unmatched to any gene: 9. CDR3 protein: CAISEQGPLGGYTF. The DNA of the CDR3 is TGTGCCATCAGTGAACAGGGGCCCCTTGGAGGCTACACCTTC.

The chain carries TRBV2 and TRBJ2-1, with D unclear. The CDR3 loop spans 18 amino acids. Germline V gene data show CDR1 as SNHLY and CDR2 as FYNNEI. V lost 3 bases, J lost 4 bases, and 22 bases lay in between. The CDR3 DNA reads TGTGCCAGCAGTGACTCCTTTCCCGCTGGCCCTCGGTACAATGAGCAGTTCTTC. This codes for CASSDSFPAGPRYNEQFF.

As to this clone: The same CDR3 is also encoded by other DNA sequences in this sample. The V gene is TRBV6-5, the J gene TRBJ2-1; D unclear. V lost 5 bases and J 6 bases, leaving 8 bases between the germline ends. The CDR3 extends over 12 amino acids. Germline CDR1 reads MNHEY; CDR2 reads SVGAGI. CDR3: CASSRSGNEQFF. The DNA of the CDR3 is TGTGCCAGCAGTCGATCCGGCAATGAGCAGTTCTTC.

The CDR3 nucleotides read TGTGCCAGCAGCTTGGGGGGTTGGAACACCGGGGAGCTGTTTTTT. Translation gives CASSLGGWNTGELFF. The V gene is TRBV5-4, the J gene TRBJ2-2; D not certain. The CDR3 loop spans 15 amino acids. Germline loops: CDR1 SGHNT, CDR2 YYREEE (reference sequence). The V end was cut by 0 bases, the J end by 1 base, with 7 bases between.

The V gene is TRBV7-8, the J gene TRBJ1-4, with D hard to call. This CDR3 is built from 14 residues. Germline V lookup: CDR1 SGHVS, CDR2 FQNEAQ. Trimming shortened V by 1 base and J by 5 bases, and 8 bases separated the two germline ends. CDR3 sequence reads: CASSLGPINEKLFF. The CDR3, as DNA: TGTGCCAGCAGCTTAGGACCGATAAATGAAAAACTGTTTTTT.

This clone occurred once. The rearrangement joins TRBV29-1 to TRBJ1-1; the D gene is possibly TRBD1 (6 bases). CDR3 length equals 14 residues. Trimming shortened V by 2 bases and J by 6 bases, and 16 bases separated the two germline ends. Germline CDR1 is SQVTM and CDR2 is ANQGSEA. CDR3 DNA sequence: TGCAGCGTTGAAATCCAGGGGCGAACGGCTGAAGCTTTCTTT. Translating it yields CSVEIQGRTAEAFF. The whole variable domain, filled in from reference TRBV29-1 and TRBJ1-1, reads SAVISQKPSRDICQRGTSLTIQCQVDSQVTMMFWYRQQPGQSLTLIATANQGSEATYESGFVIDKFPISRPNLTFSTLTVSNMSPEDSSIYLCSVEIQGRTAEAFFGQGTRLTVV.

This chain links TRBV11-3 with TRBJ2-1, with 9 positions matching TRBD1. This CDR3 is built from 14 residues. Germline CDR1 SGHNT, CDR2 YENEEA. V lost 5 bases, J lost 11 bases, and 10 bases stayed unmatched. As DNA, the CDR3 is TGTGCCAGCAGCCCGGGGGACAGGGATTTCCAGCAGTTCTTC. The encoded protein is CASSPGDRDFQQFF.

This clone was seen once. The chain links TRBV9 to TRBJ2-2; 7 positions match TRBD1. V lost 0 bases to trimming and J lost 6 bases; unmatched junction nucleotides: 5. CDR1 and CDR2 (germline): SGDLS, YYNGEE. CDR3 length: 15 residues. CDR3 in DNA: TGTGCCAGCAGCGTAGTCGGACAGGCGGCCGGGGAGCTGTTTTTT. Protein sequence: CASSVVGQAAGELFF. Supplemented by reference TRBV9 and TRBJ2-2, the full variable domain reads DSGVTQTPKHLITATGQRVTLRCSPRSGDLSVYWYQQSLDQGLQFLIQYYNGEERAKGNILERFSAQQFPDLHSELNLSSLELGDSALYFCASSVVGQAAGELFFGEGSRLTVL.

V gene TRBV10-2 combines with J gene TRBJ2-5; D gene ambiguous. The ends were cut back, 2 bases at V and 2 bases at J, with 18 bases in the middle. Per germline, CDR1 WSHSY and CDR2 SAAADI. The CDR3 extends over 17 amino acids. CDR3 sequence reads: CASSEKGRPGLQETQYF. DNA of the CDR3: TGCGCCAGCAGTGAGAAGGGCAGGCCAGGCCTGCAAGAGACCCAGTACTTC.

The rearrangement uses TRBV28 and TRBJ1-6; tentative D call: TRBD1 (5 bases). Germline lookup yields CDR1 MDHEN and CDR2 SYDVKM. V lost 4 bases to trimming and J lost 7 bases, with 14 bases between them. This CDR3 is 15 amino acids long. The CDR3 sequence: CASSSPTQGNSPLHF. The CDR3 DNA reads TGTGCCAGCAGTTCCCCGACCCAGGGCAATTCACCCCTCCACTTT.

The chain has TRBV19 and TRBJ1-6; 7 positions agree with TRBD1. Unmatched junction bases numbered 5, after V lost 2 bases and J lost 1 base. Germline CDR1 LNHDA, CDR2 SQIVND (reference sequence). The CDR3 is 17 amino acids. CDR3 in DNA: TGTGCCAGTAGTATACCAACAGGGGAATCCTATAATTCACCCCTCCACTTT. This encodes CASSIPTGESYNSPLHF.

In its sample, this clone was seen once. This rearrangement joins TRBV10-1 to TRBJ2-3; D unresolved. The ends were cut back, 4 bases at V and 4 bases at J, with 9 bases in the middle. From germline, CDR1 is WNHNN and CDR2 SYGVQD (reference sequence). There are 13 residues in the CDR3. CDR3 sequence reads: CASSGPRADTQYF. CDR3 bases: TGCGCCAGCAGTGGTCCCCGAGCAGATACGCAGTATTTT.

On this clone: The sample has other DNA sequences that encode this CDR3 too. V is TRBV19 and J is TRBJ2-7; no clear D. There are 13 residues in the CDR3. Per the germline V gene, CDR1 is LNHDA and CDR2 is SQIVND (reference sequence). V was trimmed by 0 bases and J by 1 base, leaving 4 bases between them. The CDR3 nucleotides read TGTGCCAGTAGTATAGATGGGTCCTACGAGCAGTACTTC. Translating it yields CASSIDGSYEQYF.

The chain has TRBV19 and TRBJ1-1; the match to TRBD1 covers 12 bases. The J segment lost 7 bases and the V segment lost 5 bases, leaving 8 bases of the junction unmatched. The CDR3 spans 15 residues. Germline CDR1 reads LNHDA; CDR2 reads SQIVND (reference sequence). The CDR3 loop reads CASSGDRGHGIEAFF. The CDR3 DNA sequence: TGTGCCAGTAGTGGGGACAGGGGGCATGGGATTGAAGCTTTCTTT. Together with reference TRBV19 and TRBJ1-1, the CDR3 gives the full variable domain: DGGITQSPKYLFRKEGQNVTLSCEQNLNHDAMYWYRQDPGQGLRLIYYSQIVNDFQKGDIAEGYSVSREKKESFPLTVTSAQKNPTAFYLCASSGDRGHGIEAFFGQGTRLTVV.

This chain uses TRBV27 with TRBJ2-5, with D unclear. Germline CDR1 reads MNHEY; CDR2 reads SMNVEV (reference sequence). The length of the CDR3 is 18 residues. With 9 bases removed from V and 4 bases from J, the gap between germline ends came to 30 bases. CDR3 DNA sequence: TGTGCCAGTTCTGGGCCCCTAAATAGCCTTTTTCCCCGAGAGACCCAGTACTTC. It specifies CASSGPLNSLFPRETQYF.

The genes are TRBV2 and TRBJ2-7, with D possibly being TRBD2 (5 bases). Germline CDR1 and CDR2: SNHLY and FYNNEI. This CDR3 is 14 amino acids long. V lost 2 bases to trimming and J lost 1 base, with 9 bases between them. Here the CDR3 DNA reads TGTGCCAGCAGTGAAAATGGACTTTCCTACGAGCAGTACTTC. Its protein is CASSENGLSYEQYF.

The genes are TRBV6-5 and TRBJ2-7, with 7 bases aligning to TRBD1. Germline trimming cut 0 bases from V and 2 bases from J; bases unmatched to any gene: 7. In germline, CDR1 is MNHEY, CDR2 SVGAGI. The CDR3 has 16 residues. CDR3 sequence: CASSYSWDSITYEQYF. DNA for the CDR3: TGTGCCAGCAGTTACTCCTGGGACAGTATCACCTACGAGCAGTACTTC.

The V and J genes are TRBV30 and TRBJ1-1; the D gene is possibly TRBD1 (5 bases). The CDR3 has 13 amino acids. CDR1 and CDR2 (germline): GTSNPN, SVGIG (reference sequence). With 2 bases removed from V and 2 bases from J, the gap between germline ends came to 9 bases. The CDR3 loop reads CAWSRGINTEAFF. The CDR3 DNA reads TGTGCCTGGAGTCGGGGGATCAACACTGAAGCTTTCTTT. Full variable domain (rest looked up from reference TRBV30 and TRBJ1-1): SQTIHQWPATLVQPVGSPLSLECTVEGTSNPNLYWYRQAAGRGLQLLFYSVGIGQISSEVPQNLSASRPQDRQFILSSKKLLLSDSGFYLCAWSRGINTEAFFGQGTRLTVV.

The rearrangement joins TRBV2 to TRBJ1-5; D unclear. Between the trimmed V and J ends, which lost 4 bases and 3 bases, there was a span of 4 bases. Per the germline V gene, CDR1 is SNHLY and CDR2 is FYNNEI. The CDR3 has 12 amino acids. The CDR3 nucleotides read TGTGCCAGCAGTGCATCCAATCAGCCCCAGCATTTT. It yields the protein CASSASNQPQHF.

In its sample, this clone was seen once. The genes are TRBV7-2 and TRBJ1-3; no clear D gene. Germline V lookup: CDR1 SGHTA, CDR2 FQGNSA. The CDR3 covers 15 residues. V was cut by 5 bases and J by 4 bases, with 15 bases left in between. The CDR3 loop reads CASSPRRVIGNTIYF. The CDR3 nucleotides read TGTGCCAGCAGCCCCCGGAGGGTAATCGGAAACACCATATATTTT.

Only one count was recorded for this clone. The chain joins TRBV6-1 to TRBJ1-3, with D hard to call. CDR1 and CDR2 from the germline V gene are MNHNS and SASEGT. The CDR3 sequence is 14 residues long. V lost 1 base to trimming and J lost 4 bases, with 8 bases between them. CDR3 sequence (DNA): TGTGCCAGCAGTGAAGTAGTCCCAGGAAACACCATATATTTT. Encoded protein: CASSEVVPGNTIYF.

V usage is TRBV5-5 and J usage is TRBJ1-3; D not certain. CDR3 length equals 17 residues. V lost 0 bases and J 3 bases, leaving 16 bases between the germline ends. Germline CDR1 reads SGHKS; CDR2 reads YYEKEE (reference sequence). The CDR3 DNA reads as TGTGCCAGCAGCTTGGTCTTCTCGGCGGGAGGTGGAAACACCATATATTTT. Its translation: CASSLVFSAGGGNTIYF.

The chain links TRBV19 to TRBJ1-5; D gene unclear. Per germline, CDR1 LNHDA and CDR2 SQIVND (reference sequence). The CDR3 is 14 amino acids. Trimming removed 5 bases from V and 0 bases from J, with 8 bases in between. CDR3 region: CASSGINSNQPQHF. The CDR3 coding sequence is TGTGCCAGTAGTGGCATCAATAGCAATCAGCCCCAGCATTTT.